This TCR beta chain comes out of a study of cytomegalovirus exposure and HLA in healthy donors. The PCR employed 60 Vbeta primers together with 13 Jbeta primers. Assay used: immunoSEQ multiplex PCR; TCRdb lists only in-frame clones, some missing. The data show around 130,000 clones, approximately 80% seen once. Germline CDR1 reads MDHEN; CDR2 reads SYDVKM. Unmatched junction bases numbered 7, after V lost 5 bases and J lost 8 bases. The CDR3 runs to 14 residues. Sequenced sample: PBMCs. The chain joins TRBV28 to TRBJ2-1; 9 positions match TRBD2. This sequence was found in a girl aged 2 to 10 in good health and CMV-seronegative. CDR3 sequence (DNA): TGTGCCAGCAGTCTAGCGGGATCGGCCCATGAGCAGTTCTTC. Encoded protein: CASSLAGSAHEQFF.